This TCR beta chain derives from a study of CD8 T cells in Susac syndrome. Study-wide points: Susac-specific public clones found in total CD8+ repertoires numbered approximately 15, and those in CD8+ TEMRA repertoires numbered several.

V was pared by 5 bases and J by 2 bases, with 11 bases between. The germline V gene has CDR1 SEHNR and CDR2 FQNEAQ (reference sequence). The CDR3 loop spans 14 amino acids. A remark on this clonotype: Antigen: not known.

cDNA came from about 0.5 to 1 ug RNA primed by random hexamers. Coverage of TCR beta CDR3 amplification by immunoSEQ multiplex PCR extended to 54 Vbeta and 13 Jbeta. TCRdb redid the calling of the immunoSEQ multiplex PCR reads with MiXCR, one entry per CDR3 protein. This sample has 120,000 or so distinct CDR3 sequences, with just under 95% found just once. The chain has TRBV7-9 and TRBJ2-3; D unresolved. Material for sequencing was CD8+ T cells from PBMCs. This clonotype originated in a human donor with Susac syndrome. The CDR3 region has the DNA TGTGCCAGCAGCCCGTCCCCCCCCACAGATACGCAGTATTTT. Amino acids: CASSPSPPTDTQYF.